The T cell receptor beta chain described here comes from a study of blood T cell repertoires in COVID-19. This table comes from immunoSEQ multiplex PCR, and its TCRdb copy is limited to in-frame clones, with some not included. The sample has about 480,000 clones; around nine tenths are singletons. A few counts support this clone. Trimming removed 3 bases from V and 4 bases from J; junction bases left unmatched: 8. The CDR3 spans 15 residues. The germline CDR1 and CDR2 sequences are SGHDN and FVKESK. This sequence originates from a woman aged 40 to 50 who had recovered from COVID-19. The chain is built from TRBV14 and TRBJ1-1; 7 positions match TRBD1. Sequenced sample: PBMCs or T cells enriched from blood (not recorded which). The CDR3 here is CASSHPTGAITEAFF. The CDR3, as DNA: TGTGCCAGCAGCCACCCTACAGGGGCAATCACTGAAGCTTTCTTT.